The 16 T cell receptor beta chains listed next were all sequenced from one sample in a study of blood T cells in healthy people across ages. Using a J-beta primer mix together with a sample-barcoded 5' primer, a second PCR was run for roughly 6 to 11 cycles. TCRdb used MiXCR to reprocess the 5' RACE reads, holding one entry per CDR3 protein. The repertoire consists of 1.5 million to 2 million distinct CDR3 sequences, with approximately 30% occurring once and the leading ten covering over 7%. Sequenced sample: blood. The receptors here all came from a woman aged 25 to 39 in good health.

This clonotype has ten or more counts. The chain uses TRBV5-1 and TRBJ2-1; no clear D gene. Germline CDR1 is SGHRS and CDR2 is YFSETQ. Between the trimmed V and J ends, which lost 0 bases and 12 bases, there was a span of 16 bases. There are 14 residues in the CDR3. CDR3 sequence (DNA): TGCGCCAGCAGCTTGGAGTGGGTGAGGCTCGGGCAGTTCTTC. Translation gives CASSLEWVRLGQFF.

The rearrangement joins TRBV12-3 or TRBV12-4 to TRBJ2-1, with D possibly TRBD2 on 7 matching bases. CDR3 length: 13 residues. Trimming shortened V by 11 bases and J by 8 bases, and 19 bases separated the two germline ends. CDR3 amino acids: CAVQVGGADEQFF. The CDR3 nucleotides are TGTGCCGTTCAAGTGGGGGGGGCCGATGAGCAGTTCTTC.

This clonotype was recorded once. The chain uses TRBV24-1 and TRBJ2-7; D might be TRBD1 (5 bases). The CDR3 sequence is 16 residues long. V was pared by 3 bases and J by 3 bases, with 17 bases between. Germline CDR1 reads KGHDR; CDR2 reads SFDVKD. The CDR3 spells CATSDGRGVGLYEQYF. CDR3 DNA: TGTGCCACCAGTGATGGAAGGGGTGTGGGCCTCTACGAGCAGTACTTC.

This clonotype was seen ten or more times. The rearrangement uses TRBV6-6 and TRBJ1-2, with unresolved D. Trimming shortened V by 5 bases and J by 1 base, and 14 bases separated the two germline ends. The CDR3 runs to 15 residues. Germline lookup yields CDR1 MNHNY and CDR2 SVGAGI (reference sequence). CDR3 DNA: TGTGCCAGCAGTCCACAGATGACGGTTAACTATGGCTACACCTTC. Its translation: CASSPQMTVNYGYTF.

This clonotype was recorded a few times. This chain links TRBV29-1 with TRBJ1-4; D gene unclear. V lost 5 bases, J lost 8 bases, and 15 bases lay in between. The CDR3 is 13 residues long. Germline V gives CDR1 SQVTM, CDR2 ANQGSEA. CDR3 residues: CSVSGRQAEKLFF. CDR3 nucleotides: TGCAGCGTTTCCGGGAGGCAGGCAGAAAAACTGTTTTTT.

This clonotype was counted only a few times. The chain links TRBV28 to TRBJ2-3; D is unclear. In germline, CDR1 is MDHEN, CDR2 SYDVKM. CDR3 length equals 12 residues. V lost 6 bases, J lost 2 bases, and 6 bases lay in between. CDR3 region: CASRLLTDTQYF. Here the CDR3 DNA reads TGTGCCAGCAGGTTACTCACAGATACGCAGTATTTT.

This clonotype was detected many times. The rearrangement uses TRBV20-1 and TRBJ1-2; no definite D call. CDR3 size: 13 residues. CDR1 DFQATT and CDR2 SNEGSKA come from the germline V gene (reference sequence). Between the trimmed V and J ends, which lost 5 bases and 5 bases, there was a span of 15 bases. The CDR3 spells CSASLDMSYGYTF. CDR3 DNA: TGCAGTGCTTCTCTTGACATGTCTTATGGCTACACCTTC.

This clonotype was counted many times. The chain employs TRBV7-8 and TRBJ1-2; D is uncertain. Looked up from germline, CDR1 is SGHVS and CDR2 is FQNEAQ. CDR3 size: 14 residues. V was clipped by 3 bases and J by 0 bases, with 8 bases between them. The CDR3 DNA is TGTGCCAGCAGCTTTGACACTGCTAACTATGGCTACACCTTC. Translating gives CASSFDTANYGYTF.

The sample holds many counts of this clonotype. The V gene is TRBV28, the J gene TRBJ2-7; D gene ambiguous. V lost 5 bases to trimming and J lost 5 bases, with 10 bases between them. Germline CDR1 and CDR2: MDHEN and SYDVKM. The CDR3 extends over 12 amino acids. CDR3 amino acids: CASSAAGDEQYF. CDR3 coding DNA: TGTGCCAGCAGTGCGGCTGGGGACGAGCAGTACTTC.

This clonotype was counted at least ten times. The CDR3 here is CASSSPGSPQETQYF. Written as DNA, the CDR3 is TGTGCCAGCAGCTCTCCAGGGTCACCACAAGAGACCCAGTACTTC. V and J are TRBV7-2 and TRBJ2-5; perhaps TRBD1 as D (5 bases). CDR1 is SGHTA and CDR2 is FQGNSA in the germline V gene. The CDR3 loop spans 15 amino acids. V was cut by 4 bases and J by 2 bases, with 14 bases left in between. Drawing the rest from reference TRBV7-2 and TRBJ2-5, the complete variable domain is GAGVSQSPSNKVTEKGKDVELRCDPISGHTALYWYRQSLGQGLEFLIYFQGNSAPDKSGLPSDRFSAERTGGSVSTLTIQRTQQEDSAVYLCASSSPGSPQETQYFGPGTRLLVL.

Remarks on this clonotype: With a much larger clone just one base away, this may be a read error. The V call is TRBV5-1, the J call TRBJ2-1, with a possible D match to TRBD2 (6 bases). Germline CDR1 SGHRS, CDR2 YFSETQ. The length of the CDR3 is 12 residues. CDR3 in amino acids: CASNLVLAEQFF. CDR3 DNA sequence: TGCGCCAGCAACTTGGTACTAGCTGAGCAGTTCTTC. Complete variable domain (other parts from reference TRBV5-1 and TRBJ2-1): KAGVTQTPRYLIKTRGQQVTLSCSPISGHRSVSWYQQTPGQGLQFLFEYFSETQRNKGNFPGRFSGRQFSNSRSEMNVSTLELGDSALYLCASNLVLAEQFFGPGTRLTVL.

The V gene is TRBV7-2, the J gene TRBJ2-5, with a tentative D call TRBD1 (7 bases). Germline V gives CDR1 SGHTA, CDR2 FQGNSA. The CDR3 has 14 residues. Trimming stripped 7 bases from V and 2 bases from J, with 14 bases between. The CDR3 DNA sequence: TGTGCCAGCACCGCGGGACAGAGACAAGAGACCCAGTACTTC. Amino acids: CASTAGQRQETQYF.

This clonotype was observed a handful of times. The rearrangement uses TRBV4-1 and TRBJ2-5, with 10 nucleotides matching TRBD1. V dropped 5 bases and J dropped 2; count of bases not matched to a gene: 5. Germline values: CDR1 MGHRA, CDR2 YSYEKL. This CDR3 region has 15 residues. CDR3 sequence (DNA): TGCGCCAGCAGCAACCGGGACAGGGGTCAAGAGACCCAGTACTTC. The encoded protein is CASSNRDRGQETQYF.

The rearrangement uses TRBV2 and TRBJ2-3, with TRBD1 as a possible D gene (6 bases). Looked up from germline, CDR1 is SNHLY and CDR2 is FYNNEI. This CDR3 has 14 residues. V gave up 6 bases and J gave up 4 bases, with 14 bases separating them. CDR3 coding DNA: TGTGCCAGCAGATCTCAGGGGAGCGCAGATACGCAGTATTTT. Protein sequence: CASRSQGSADTQYF.

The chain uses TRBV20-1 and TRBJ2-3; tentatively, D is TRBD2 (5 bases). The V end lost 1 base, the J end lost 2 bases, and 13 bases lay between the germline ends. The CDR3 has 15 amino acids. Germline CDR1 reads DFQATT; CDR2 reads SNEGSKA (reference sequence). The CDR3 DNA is TGCAGTGCTAGAGGGAGTAGCGAGTCCACAGATACGCAGTATTTT. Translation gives CSARGSSESTDTQYF.

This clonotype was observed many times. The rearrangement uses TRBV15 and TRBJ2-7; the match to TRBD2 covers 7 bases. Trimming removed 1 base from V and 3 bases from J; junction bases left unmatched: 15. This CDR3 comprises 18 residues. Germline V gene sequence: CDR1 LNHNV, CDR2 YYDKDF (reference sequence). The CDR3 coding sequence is TGTGCCACCAGCAGAGGCCCCCGGGGTCCCGGGGACTACTACGAGCAGTACTTC. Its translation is CATSRGPRGPGDYYEQYF.